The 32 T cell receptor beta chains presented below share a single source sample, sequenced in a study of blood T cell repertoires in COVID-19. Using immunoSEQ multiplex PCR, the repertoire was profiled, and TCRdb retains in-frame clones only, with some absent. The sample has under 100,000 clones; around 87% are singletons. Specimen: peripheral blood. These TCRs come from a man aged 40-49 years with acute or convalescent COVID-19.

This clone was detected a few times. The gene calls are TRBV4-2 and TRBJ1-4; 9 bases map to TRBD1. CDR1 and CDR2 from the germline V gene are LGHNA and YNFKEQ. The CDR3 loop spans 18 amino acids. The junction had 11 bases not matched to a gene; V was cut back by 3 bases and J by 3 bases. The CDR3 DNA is TGTGCCAGCAGCCAGGTAGTGAACAGGGGGCTTGCTAATGAAAAACTGTTTTTT. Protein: CASSQVVNRGLANEKLFF.

CDR3 DNA: TGCGCCAGCAGCTTCCTTGGCACCGAAACCTACGAGCAGTACTTC. Residues: CASSFLGTETYEQYF. The chain is built from TRBV5-1 and TRBJ2-7; D is undetermined. Trimming stripped 2 bases from V and 2 bases from J, with 14 bases between. CDR1 and CDR2 (germline): SGHRS, YFSETQ. CDR3 size: 15 residues.

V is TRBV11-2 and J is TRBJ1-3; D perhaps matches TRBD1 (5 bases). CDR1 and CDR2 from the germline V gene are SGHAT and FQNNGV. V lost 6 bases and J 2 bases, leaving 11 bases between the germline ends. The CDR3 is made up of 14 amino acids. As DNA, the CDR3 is TGTGCCAGCAGTCCAGACAGAACTGGAAACACCATATATTTT. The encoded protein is CASSPDRTGNTIYF.

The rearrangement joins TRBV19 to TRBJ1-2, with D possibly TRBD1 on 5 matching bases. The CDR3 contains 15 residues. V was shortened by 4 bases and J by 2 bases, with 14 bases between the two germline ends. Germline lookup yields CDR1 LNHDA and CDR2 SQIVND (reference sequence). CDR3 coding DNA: TGTGCCAGTAGTACCAGGGTACAGAGCAACTATGGCTACACCTTC. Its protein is CASSTRVQSNYGYTF.

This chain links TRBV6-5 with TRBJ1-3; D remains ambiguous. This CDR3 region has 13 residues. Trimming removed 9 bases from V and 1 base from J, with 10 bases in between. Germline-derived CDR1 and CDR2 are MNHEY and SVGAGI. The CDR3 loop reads CASVPRSGNTIYF. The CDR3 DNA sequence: TGTGCCAGTGTGCCGAGATCTGGAAACACCATATATTTT.

The CDR3 DNA sequence: TGTGCCAGCAGCGTAGAACTCAATGAGCAGTTCTTC. This translates into CASSVELNEQFF. This sequence joins TRBV9 and TRBJ2-1; D is unresolved. The V gene's germline CDR1 is SGDLS and CDR2 YYNGEE. There are 12 residues in the CDR3. V dropped 0 bases and J dropped 6 bases, with 4 bases sitting between them.

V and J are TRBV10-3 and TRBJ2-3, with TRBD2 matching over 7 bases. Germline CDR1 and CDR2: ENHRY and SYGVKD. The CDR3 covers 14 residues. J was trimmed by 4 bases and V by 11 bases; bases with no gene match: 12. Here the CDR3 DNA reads TGTGCCGCTCGCGGGGGTTCTGAGGCAGATACGCAGTATTTT. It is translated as CAARGGSEADTQYF.

CDR3 sequence reads: CASRLALPENSPLHF. The DNA for the CDR3 is TGTGCAAGTCGCTTAGCGCTGCCAGAAAATTCACCCCTCCACTTT. V usage is TRBV12-2 and J usage is TRBJ1-6; the D call of TRBD1 is as the table states it, not checked on the DNA. TRBV12-2 is labeled a pseudogene. CDR3 length: 15 amino acids.

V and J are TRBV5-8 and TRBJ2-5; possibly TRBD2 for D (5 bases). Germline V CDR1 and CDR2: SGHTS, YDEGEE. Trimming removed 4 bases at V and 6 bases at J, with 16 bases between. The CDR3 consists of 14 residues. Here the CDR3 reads CASSAGRAPKTQYF. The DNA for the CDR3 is TGTGCCAGCAGCGCGGGCCGGGCCCCAAAGACCCAGTACTTC. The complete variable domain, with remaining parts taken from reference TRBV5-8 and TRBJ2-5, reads EAGVTQSPTHLIKTRGQQATLRCSPISGHTSVYWYQQALGLGLQFLLWYDEGEERNRGNFPPRFSGRQFPNYSSELNVNALELEDSALYLCASSAGRAPKTQYFGPGTRLLVL.

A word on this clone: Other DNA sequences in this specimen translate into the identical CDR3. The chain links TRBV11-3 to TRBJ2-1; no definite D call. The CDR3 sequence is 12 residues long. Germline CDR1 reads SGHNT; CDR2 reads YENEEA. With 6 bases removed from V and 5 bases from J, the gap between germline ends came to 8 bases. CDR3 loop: CASSLRDNEQFF. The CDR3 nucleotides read TGTGCCAGCAGTTTACGGGACAATGAGCAGTTCTTC.

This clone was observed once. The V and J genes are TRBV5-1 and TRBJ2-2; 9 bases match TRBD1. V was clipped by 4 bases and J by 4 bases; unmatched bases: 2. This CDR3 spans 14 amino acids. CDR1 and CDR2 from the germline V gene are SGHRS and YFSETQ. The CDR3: CASSQTGGTGELFF. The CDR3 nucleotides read TGCGCCAGCAGCCAGACAGGGGGCACCGGGGAGCTGTTTTTT.

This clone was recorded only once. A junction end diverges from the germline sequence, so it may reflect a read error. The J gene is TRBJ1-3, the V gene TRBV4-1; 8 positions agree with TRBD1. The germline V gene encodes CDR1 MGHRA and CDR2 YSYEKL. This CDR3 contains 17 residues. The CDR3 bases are TGCCCCAGCAGCCGACAGGGGTTGGTGATCTCTGGAAACACCATATATTTT. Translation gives CPSSRQGLVISGNTIYF.

This chain's CDR3 is CASSTGTSGRAGTDTQYF. The CDR3 nucleotides are TGTGCCAGCTCTACCGGGACTAGCGGGAGGGCCGGAACAGATACGCAGTATTTT. The chain uses TRBV18 and TRBJ2-3; 16 nucleotides align to TRBD2. CDR1 and CDR2 from the germline V gene are KGHSH and LQKENI. With 6 bases clipped from V and 3 bases from J, the junction kept 9 bases outside the gene matches. The CDR3 consists of 18 residues. The full variable domain, rest sourced from reference TRBV18 and TRBJ2-3, is NAGVMQNPRHLVRRRGQEARLRCSPMKGHSHVYWYRQLPEEGLKFMVYLQKENIIDESGMPKERFSAEFPKEGPSILRIQQVVRGDSAAYFCASSTGTSGRAGTDTQYFGPGTRLTVL.

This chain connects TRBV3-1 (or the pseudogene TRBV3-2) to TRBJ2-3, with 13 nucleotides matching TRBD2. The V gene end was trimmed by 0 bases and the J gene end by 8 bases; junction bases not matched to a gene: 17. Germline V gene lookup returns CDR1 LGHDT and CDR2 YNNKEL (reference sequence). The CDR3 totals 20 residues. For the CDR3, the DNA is TGTGCCAGCAGCCAAGATCGGGGACTAGCGGGACCCCGGACATACGGTACGCAGTATTTT. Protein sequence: CASSQDRGLAGPRTYGTQYF.

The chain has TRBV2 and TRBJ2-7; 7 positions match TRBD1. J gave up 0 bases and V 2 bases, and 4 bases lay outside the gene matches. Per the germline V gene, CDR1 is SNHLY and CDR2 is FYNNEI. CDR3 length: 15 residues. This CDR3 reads CASSEPWTGSYEQYF. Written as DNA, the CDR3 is TGTGCCAGCAGTGAACCCTGGACAGGCTCCTACGAGCAGTACTTC.

The chain's CDR3 is CASSDPGTGIVLTAEAFF. CDR3 coding DNA: TGTGCCAGCAGTGACCCCGGGACAGGGATTGTTTTAACGGCTGAAGCTTTCTTT. The V gene is TRBV2, the J gene TRBJ1-1; 9 bases fit TRBD1. Trimming took 3 bases from V and 6 from J; bases not matched to a gene: 17. This CDR3 is built from 18 residues. CDR1 and CDR2 (germline): SNHLY, FYNNEI. Looking up the rest from reference TRBV2 and TRBJ1-1 gives the full variable domain: EPEVTQTPSHQVTQMGQEVILRCVPISNHLYFYWYRQILGQKVEFLVSFYNNEISEKSEIFDDQFSVERPDGSNFTLKIRSTKLEDSAMYFCASSDPGTGIVLTAEAFFGQGTRLTVV.

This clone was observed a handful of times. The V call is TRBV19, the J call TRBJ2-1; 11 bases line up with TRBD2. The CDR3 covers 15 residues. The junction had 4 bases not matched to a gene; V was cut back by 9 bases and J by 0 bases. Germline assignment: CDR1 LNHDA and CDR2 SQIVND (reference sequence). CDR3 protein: CASRLAGTSYNEQFF. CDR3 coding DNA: TGTGCCAGCCGACTAGCGGGGACCTCCTACAATGAGCAGTTCTTC.

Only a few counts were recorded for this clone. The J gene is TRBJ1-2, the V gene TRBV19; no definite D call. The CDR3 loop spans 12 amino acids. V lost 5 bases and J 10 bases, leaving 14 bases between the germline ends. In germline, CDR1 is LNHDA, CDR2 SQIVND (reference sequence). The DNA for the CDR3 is TGTGCCAGTAGTTACCGGGAAGGAGCCTACACCTTC. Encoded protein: CASSYREGAYTF.

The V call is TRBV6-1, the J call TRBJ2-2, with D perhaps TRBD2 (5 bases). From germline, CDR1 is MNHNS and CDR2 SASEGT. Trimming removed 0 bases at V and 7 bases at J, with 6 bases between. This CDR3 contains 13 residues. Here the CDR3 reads CASSEARGGELFF. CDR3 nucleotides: TGTGCCAGCAGTGAAGCTCGGGGCGGGGAGCTGTTTTTT.

The CDR3 bases are TGTGCCAGCAGCTTGGATTGGGGGGAAAGGTACACCTTC. Its translation: CASSLDWGERYTF. The rearrangement uses TRBV5-8 and TRBJ1-2; possibly TRBD1 for D (5 bases). From germline, CDR1 is SGHTS and CDR2 YDEGEE. V lost 0 bases, J lost 11 bases, and 14 bases lay in between. CDR3 length: 13 residues. Complete variable domain (other parts from reference TRBV5-8 and TRBJ1-2): EAGVTQSPTHLIKTRGQQATLRCSPISGHTSVYWYQQALGLGLQFLLWYDEGEERNRGNFPPRFSGRQFPNYSSELNVNALELEDSALYLCASSLDWGERYTFGSGTRLTVV.

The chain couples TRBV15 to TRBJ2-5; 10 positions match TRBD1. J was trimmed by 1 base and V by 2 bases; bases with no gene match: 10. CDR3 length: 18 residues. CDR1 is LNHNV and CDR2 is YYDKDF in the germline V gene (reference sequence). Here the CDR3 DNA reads TGTGCCACCAGCAGATACCAAGGGGACAGGGGCTCCCAAGAGACCCAGTACTTC. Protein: CATSRYQGDRGSQETQYF.

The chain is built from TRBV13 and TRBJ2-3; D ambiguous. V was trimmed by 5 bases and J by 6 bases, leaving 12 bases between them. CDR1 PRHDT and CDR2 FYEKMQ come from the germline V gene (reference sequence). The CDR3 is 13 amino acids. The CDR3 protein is CASSPRGRDTQYF. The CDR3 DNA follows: TGTGCCAGCAGCCCGAGAGGCCGGGATACGCAGTATTTT.

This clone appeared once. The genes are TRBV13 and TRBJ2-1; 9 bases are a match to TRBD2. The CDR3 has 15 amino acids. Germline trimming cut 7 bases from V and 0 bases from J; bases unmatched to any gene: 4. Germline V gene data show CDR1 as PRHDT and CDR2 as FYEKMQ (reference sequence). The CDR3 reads CASTRAGGSYNEQFF. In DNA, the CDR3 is TGTGCCAGCACCCGAGCGGGGGGCTCCTACAATGAGCAGTTCTTC.

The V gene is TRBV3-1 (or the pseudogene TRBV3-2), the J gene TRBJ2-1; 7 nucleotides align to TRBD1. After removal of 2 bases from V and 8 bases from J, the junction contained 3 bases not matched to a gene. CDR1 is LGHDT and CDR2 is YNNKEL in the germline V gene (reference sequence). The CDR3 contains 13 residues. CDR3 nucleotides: TGTGCCAGCAGCCAAACAGGGGCGGATGAGCAGTTCTTC. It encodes CASSQTGADEQFF.

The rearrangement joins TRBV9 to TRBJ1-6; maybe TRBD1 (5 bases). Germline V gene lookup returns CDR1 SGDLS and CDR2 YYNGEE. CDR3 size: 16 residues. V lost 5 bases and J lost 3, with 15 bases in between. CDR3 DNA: TGTGCCAGCAGTAGGACCCGACAGAGCTATAATTCACCCCTCCACTTT. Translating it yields CASSRTRQSYNSPLHF.

The CDR3, as DNA: TGTGCCAGCAGCCTACAGGGGCAGAATCAGCCCCAGCATTTT. Translating it yields CASSLQGQNQPQHF. V is TRBV6-5 and J is TRBJ1-5; the match to TRBD1 covers 7 bases. V trimming: 6 bases; J trimming: 4 bases; junction bases outside the gene matches: 6. Germline CDR1 is MNHEY and CDR2 is SVGAGI. This CDR3 contains 14 residues.

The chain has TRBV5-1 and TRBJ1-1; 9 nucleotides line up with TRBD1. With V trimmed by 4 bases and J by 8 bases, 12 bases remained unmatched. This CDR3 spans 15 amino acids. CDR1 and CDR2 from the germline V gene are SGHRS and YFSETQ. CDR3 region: CASSQLQQGQGEAFF. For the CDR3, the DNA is TGCGCCAGCAGCCAATTACAACAGGGACAGGGAGAAGCTTTCTTT.

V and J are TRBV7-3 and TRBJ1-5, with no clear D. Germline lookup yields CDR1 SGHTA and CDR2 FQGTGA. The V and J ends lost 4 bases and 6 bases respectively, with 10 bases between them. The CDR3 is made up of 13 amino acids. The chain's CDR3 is CASSYEVVQPQHF. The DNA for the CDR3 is TGTGCCAGCAGCTACGAGGTCGTTCAGCCCCAGCATTTT.

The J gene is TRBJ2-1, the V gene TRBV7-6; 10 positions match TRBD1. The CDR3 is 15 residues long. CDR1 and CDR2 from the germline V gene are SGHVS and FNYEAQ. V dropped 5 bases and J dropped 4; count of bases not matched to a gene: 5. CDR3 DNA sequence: TGTGCCAGCAGCCCGGGGACAGGGGCGTACAATGAGCAGTTCTTC. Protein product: CASSPGTGAYNEQFF.

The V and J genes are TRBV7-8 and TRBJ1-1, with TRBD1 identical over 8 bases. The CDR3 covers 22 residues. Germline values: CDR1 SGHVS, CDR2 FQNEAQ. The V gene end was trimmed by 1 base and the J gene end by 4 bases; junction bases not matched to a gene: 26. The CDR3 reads CASSLVHSGRWTGWSKGTEAFF. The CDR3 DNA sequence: TGTGCCAGCAGCTTAGTACACTCAGGGAGGTGGACAGGGTGGTCCAAGGGCACTGAAGCTTTCTTT.

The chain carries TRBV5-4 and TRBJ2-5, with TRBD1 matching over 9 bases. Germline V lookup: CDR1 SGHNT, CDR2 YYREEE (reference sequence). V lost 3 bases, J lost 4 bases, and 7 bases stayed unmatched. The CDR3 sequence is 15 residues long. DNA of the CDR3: TGTGCCAGCAGCTCGCCGGGACAGGGTTCAGAGACCCAGTACTTC. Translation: CASSSPGQGSETQYF. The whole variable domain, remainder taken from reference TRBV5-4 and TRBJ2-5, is ETGVTQSPTHLIKTRGQQVTLRCSSQSGHNTVSWYQQALGQGPQFIFQYYREEENGRGNFPPRFSGLQFPNYSSELNVNALELDDSALYLCASSSPGQGSETQYFGPGTRLLVL.

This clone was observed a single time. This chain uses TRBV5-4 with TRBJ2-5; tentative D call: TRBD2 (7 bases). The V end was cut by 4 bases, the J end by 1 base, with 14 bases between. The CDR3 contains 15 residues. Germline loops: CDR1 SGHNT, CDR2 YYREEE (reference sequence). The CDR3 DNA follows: TGTGCCAGCAGCGGGAGGGGGGGGCTCCAAGAGACCCAGTACTTC. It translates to CASSGRGGLQETQYF.